The entry below describes one T cell receptor (beta chain). The data stem from a study of blood T cell repertoires in COVID-19. Study information: The samples span acute and convalescent COVID-19 from the United States, Italy and Spain. The cDNA or gDNA used as material had been derived from T cells, B-cell-depleted T cells, or PBMCs.

Participants came from about 23 US areas, aged roughly 18 to 100 years. In assigning cohorts, the study relied on participant-reported clinical history. Produced via immunoSEQ multiplex PCR; TCRdb's table is partial and in-frame only. The repertoire holds around 200,000 clones, 75% to 90% seen once, with about 4.5% in the top ten. Trimming removed 1 base from V and 6 bases from J; junction bases left unmatched: 2. This CDR3 comprises 15 residues. The germline gives CDR1 MNHEY, CDR2 SMNVEV (reference sequence). This TCR came from a young woman who had been exposed to COVID-19. This chain connects TRBV27 to TRBJ1-6, with 8 bases aligning to TRBD1. Sequencing was carried out using PBMCs or T cells enriched from blood (not recorded which). The DNA for the CDR3 is TGTGCCAGCAGTTTATTGGGACAGGTTAATTCACCCCTCCACTTT. It yields the protein CASSLLGQVNSPLHF.